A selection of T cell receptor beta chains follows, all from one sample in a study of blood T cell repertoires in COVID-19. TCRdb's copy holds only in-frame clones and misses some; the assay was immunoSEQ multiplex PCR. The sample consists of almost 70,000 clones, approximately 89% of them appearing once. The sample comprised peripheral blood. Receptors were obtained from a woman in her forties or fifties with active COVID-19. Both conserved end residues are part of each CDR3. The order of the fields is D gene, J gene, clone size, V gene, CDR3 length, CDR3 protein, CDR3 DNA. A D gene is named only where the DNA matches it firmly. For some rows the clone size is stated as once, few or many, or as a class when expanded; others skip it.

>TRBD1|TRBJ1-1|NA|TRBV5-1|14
CASSLEGAATEAFF
TGCGCCAGCAGCTTGGAGGGGGCCGCCACTGAAGCTTTCTTT
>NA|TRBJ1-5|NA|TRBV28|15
CASMWTENSNQPQHF
TGTGCCAGCATGTGGACAGAAAATAGCAATCAGCCCCAGCATTTT
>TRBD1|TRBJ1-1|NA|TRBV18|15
CASSPGRQGSTEAFF
TGTGCCAGCTCACCAGGGCGACAGGGAAGCACTGAAGCTTTCTTT
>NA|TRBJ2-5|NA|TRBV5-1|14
CASSLAGAQETQYF
TGCGCCAGCAGCCTTGCGGGGGCACAAGAGACCCAGTACTTC
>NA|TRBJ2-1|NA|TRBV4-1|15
CASSPPGTPYNEQFF
TGCGCCAGCAGCCCACCCGGGACACCATACAATGAGCAGTTCTTC
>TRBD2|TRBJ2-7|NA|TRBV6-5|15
CASSKTSGRSYEQYF
TGTGCCAGCAGTAAGACTAGCGGGAGGTCCTACGAGCAGTACTTC
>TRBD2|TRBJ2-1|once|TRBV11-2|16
CASSSLFAGGRNEQFF
TGTGCCAGCAGCTCCCTTTTCGCGGGAGGTCGAAATGAGCAGTTCTTC
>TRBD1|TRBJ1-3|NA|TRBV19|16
CASSNGVGTGGATIYF
TGTGCCAGTAGTAACGGAGTCGGGACAGGAGGGGCCACCATATATTTT
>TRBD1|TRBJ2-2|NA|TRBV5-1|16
CASSSVGTGTAGELFF
TGCGCCAGCAGCTCGGTTGGGACAGGGACGGCCGGGGAGCTGTTTTTT
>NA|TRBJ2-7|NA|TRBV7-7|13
CASSLSRVSEQYF
TGTGCCAGCAGCTTAAGTCGGGTTTCCGAGCAGTACTTC
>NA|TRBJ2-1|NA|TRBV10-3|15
CAISARDTFYNEQFF
TGTGCCATCAGCGCCCGGGACACCTTCTACAATGAGCAGTTCTTC
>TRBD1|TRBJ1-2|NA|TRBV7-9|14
CASSHRDSNYGYTF
TGTGCCAGCAGCCACCGGGACAGCAACTATGGCTACACCTTC
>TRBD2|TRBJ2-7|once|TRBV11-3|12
CASSSGLGKQYF
TGTGCCAGCAGCTCGGGACTAGGAAAGCAGTACTTC
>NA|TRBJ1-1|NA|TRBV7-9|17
CASSPSPGTFMNTEAFF
TGTGCCAGCAGCCCAAGTCCCGGGACATTCATGAACACTGAAGCTTTCTTT
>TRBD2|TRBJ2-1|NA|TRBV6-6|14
CASSASGRGNEQFF
TGTGCCAGCTCGGCTAGCGGGAGAGGTAATGAGCAGTTCTTC
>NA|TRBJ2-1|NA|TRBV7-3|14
CASSSPGIHNEQFF
TGTGCCAGCAGCTCCCCGGGGATCCACAATGAGCAGTTCTTC
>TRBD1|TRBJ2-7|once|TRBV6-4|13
CASRDRGQGGDYF
TGTGCCAGCCGGGACCGAGGACAGGGGGGAGACTACTTC
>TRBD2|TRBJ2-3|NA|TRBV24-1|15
CATSDILAGGDTQYF
TGTGCCACCAGTGATATACTAGCGGGAGGTGATACGCAGTATTTT
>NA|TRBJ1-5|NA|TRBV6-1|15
CASSEGQTSNQPQHF
TGTGCCAGCAGTGAAGGACAGACTAGCAATCAGCCCCAGCATTTT
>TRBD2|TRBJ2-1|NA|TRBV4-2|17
CASSQLSPGLTYNEQFF
TGTGCCAGCAGCCAGCTAAGTCCGGGACTAACCTACAATGAGCAGTTCTTC
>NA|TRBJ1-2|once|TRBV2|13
CASSPWGVRGYTF
TGTGCCAGCAGTCCTTGGGGGGTTCGGGGCTACACCTTC
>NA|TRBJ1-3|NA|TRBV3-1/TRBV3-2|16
CASSQGTVSSGNTIYF
TGTGCCAGCAGCCAAGGCACGGTGAGCTCTGGAAACACCATATATTTT
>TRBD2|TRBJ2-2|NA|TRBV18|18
CASSLRTSGRANTGELFF
TGTGCCAGCTCACTACGGACTAGCGGGAGGGCGAACACCGGGGAGCTGTTTTTT
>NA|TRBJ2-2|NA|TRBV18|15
CASSPFPGNTGELFF
TGTGCCAGCTCACCATTTCCAGGGAACACCGGGGAGCTGTTTTTT
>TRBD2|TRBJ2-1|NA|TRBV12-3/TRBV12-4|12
CASSLSGGEQFF
TGTGCCAGCAGTTTAAGCGGGGGTGAGCAGTTCTTC
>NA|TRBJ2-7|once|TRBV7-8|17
CASSSGAGAGGSYEQYF
TGTGCCAGCAGCTCAGGGGCTGGGGCAGGGGGGTCCTACGAGCAGTACTTC
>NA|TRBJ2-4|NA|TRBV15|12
CATGGAKNIQYF
TGTGCCACCGGGGGGGCCAAAAACATTCAGTACTTC
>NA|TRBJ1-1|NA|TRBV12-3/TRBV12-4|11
CASSRGTEAFF
TGTGCCAGTAGCAGGGGAACTGAAGCTTTCTTT
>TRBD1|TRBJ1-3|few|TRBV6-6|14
CASSSTGSGNTIYF
TGTGCCAGCAGTTCGACAGGGTCAGGAAACACCATATATTTT
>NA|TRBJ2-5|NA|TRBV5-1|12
CASSWAGAAVNF
TGCGCCAGCAGCTGGGCTGGGGCCGCCGTCAACTTC
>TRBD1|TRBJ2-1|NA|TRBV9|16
CASSGVRQGAGNEQFF
TGTGCCAGCAGCGGGGTCAGACAGGGGGCCGGTAATGAGCAGTTCTTC
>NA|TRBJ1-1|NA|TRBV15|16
CATSRDSGFLNTEAFF
TGTGCCACCAGCAGAGATAGCGGCTTCCTGAACACTGAAGCTTTCTTT
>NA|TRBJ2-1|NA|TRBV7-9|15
CASSLEQLSYNEQFF
TGTGCCAGCAGCTTAGAACAGTTGTCCTACAATGAGCAGTTCTTC
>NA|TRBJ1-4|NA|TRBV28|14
CASSLGGSNEKLFF
TGTGCCAGCAGTTTGGGGGGTTCGAATGAAAAACTGTTTTTT
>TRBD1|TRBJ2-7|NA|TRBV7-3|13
CASSSGTGSEQYF
TGTGCCAGCAGTTCCGGGACAGGGAGCGAGCAGTACTTC
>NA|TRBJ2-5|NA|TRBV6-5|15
CASDGTLHGGETQYF
TGTGCCAGCGACGGGACACTCCATGGGGGAGAGACCCAGTACTTC
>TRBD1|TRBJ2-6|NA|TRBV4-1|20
CASSQAVQGAPGSGANVLTF
TGCGCCAGCAGCCAAGCCGTACAGGGGGCCCCTGGCTCTGGGGCCAACGTCCTGACTTTC
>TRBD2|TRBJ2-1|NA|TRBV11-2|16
CASRAPSGSSYNEQFF
TGTGCCAGCAGGGCACCTAGCGGGAGCTCCTACAATGAGCAGTTCTTC
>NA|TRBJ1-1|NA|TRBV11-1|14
CASSIRTENTEAFF
TGTGCCAGCAGCATTCGGACAGAAAACACTGAAGCTTTCTTT
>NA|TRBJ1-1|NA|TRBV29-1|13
CSAPGTMNTEAFF
TGCAGCGCCCCAGGTACGATGAACACTGAAGCTTTCTTT
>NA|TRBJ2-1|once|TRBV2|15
CASRPGTHSWNEQFF
TGTGCCAGCAGGCCCGGGACTCACTCGTGGAATGAGCAGTTCTTC
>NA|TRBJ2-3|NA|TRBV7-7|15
CASSATGEVLGTQYF
TGTGCCAGCAGCGCTACAGGGGAGGTTCTGGGTACGCAGTATTTT
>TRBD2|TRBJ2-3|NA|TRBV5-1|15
CASSLRLGGRDTQYF
TGCGCCAGCAGCTTGAGGCTGGGCGGGAGGGATACGCAGTATTTT
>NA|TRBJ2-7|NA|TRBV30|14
CAWSVRRQVYEQYF
TGTGCCTGGAGTGTACGCAGGCAGGTATACGAGCAGTACTTC
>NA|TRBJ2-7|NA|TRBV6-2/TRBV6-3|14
CASSFLAGLYEQYF
TGTGCCAGCAGTTTTTTGGCTGGACTCTACGAGCAGTACTTC